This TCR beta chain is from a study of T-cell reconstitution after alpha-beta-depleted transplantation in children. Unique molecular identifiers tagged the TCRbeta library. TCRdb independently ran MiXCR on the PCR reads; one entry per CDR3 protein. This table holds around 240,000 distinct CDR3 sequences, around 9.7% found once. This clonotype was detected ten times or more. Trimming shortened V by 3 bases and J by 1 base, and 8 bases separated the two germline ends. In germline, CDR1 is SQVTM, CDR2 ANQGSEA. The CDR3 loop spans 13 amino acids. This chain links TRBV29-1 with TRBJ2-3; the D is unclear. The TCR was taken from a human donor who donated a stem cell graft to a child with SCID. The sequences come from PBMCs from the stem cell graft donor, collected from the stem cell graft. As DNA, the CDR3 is TGCAGCGTTGAGAGGTCTGGCACAGATACGCAGTATTTT. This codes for CSVERSGTDTQYF.